The 22 T cell receptor beta chains presented below share a single source sample, sequenced in a study of blood T cell repertoires in COVID-19. Produced via immunoSEQ multiplex PCR; TCRdb's table is partial and in-frame only. Of about 110,000 clones in the sample, over 55% are singletons; the top ten hold 0.75% to 1%. The sample was peripheral blood. Receptor source: a human donor with acute or convalescent COVID-19. The donor label of this sample is uncertain.

This sequence joins TRBV18 and TRBJ2-4; 7 bases match TRBD1. Germline lookup yields CDR1 KGHSH and CDR2 LQKENI. This CDR3 is 15 amino acids long. Germline trimming cut 3 bases from V and 5 bases from J; bases unmatched to any gene: 7. The chain's CDR3 is CASSPATGLENIQYF. The CDR3 region has the DNA TGTGCCAGCTCACCCGCGACAGGGTTGGAAAACATTCAGTACTTC.

The chain joins TRBV15 to TRBJ2-1; 10 nucleotides align to TRBD2. In germline, CDR1 is LNHNV, CDR2 YYDKDF (reference sequence). The V gene end was trimmed by 3 bases and the J gene end by 10 bases; junction bases not matched to a gene: 0. This CDR3 contains 12 residues. CDR3 in DNA: TGTGCCACCAGCAGGACTAGCGGGGAGCAGTTCTTC. Translation: CATSRTSGEQFF.

The J gene is TRBJ1-2, the V gene TRBV11-2; 7 nucleotides align to TRBD1. The CDR3 has 13 amino acids. Looked up from germline, CDR1 is SGHAT and CDR2 is FQNNGV. The ends lost 3 bases at V and 4 bases at J; junction bases unmatched: 2. The CDR3 nucleotides are TGTGCCAGCAGCTTCGACAGGGTCTATGGCTACACCTTC. Its translation: CASSFDRVYGYTF.

The chain is built from TRBV3-1 (or the pseudogene TRBV3-2) and TRBJ2-1; TRBD2 aligns across 12 bases. The ends lost 4 bases at V and 12 bases at J; junction bases unmatched: 13. Germline CDR1 LGHDT, CDR2 YNNKEL (reference sequence). CDR3 length: 16 residues. CDR3 protein: CASSPRGTSGPGGQFF. The CDR3 DNA reads as TGTGCCAGCAGCCCGAGGGGGACTAGCGGGCCGGGCGGGCAGTTCTTC.

The J gene is TRBJ1-1, the V gene TRBV11-2; D may be TRBD1 (6 bases). The CDR3 loop spans 14 amino acids. Trimming left V 6 bases short and J 11 bases short, with 22 bases between. Per the germline V gene, CDR1 is SGHAT and CDR2 is FQNNGV. CDR3 in amino acids: CASSPLGGGGRAFF. In nucleotides, the CDR3 is TGTGCCAGCAGTCCTCTCGGAGGGGGGGGAAGGGCTTTCTTT.

This clone showed up many times. The V gene is TRBV27, the J gene TRBJ1-1; 7 bases are a match to TRBD1. Germline CDR1 is MNHEY and CDR2 is SMNVEV (reference sequence). After removal of 6 bases from V and 8 bases from J, the junction contained 9 bases not matched to a gene. CDR3 length: 13 residues. The CDR3 DNA reads TGTGCCAGCAGCGACAGGGCAGCTGCCGAAGCTTTCTTT. This translates into CASSDRAAAEAFF.

The V and J genes are TRBV30 and TRBJ1-6, with D tentatively TRBD1 (6 bases). V dropped 7 bases and J dropped 9 bases, with 16 bases sitting between them. This CDR3 has 13 amino acids. The germline CDR1 and CDR2 sequences are GTSNPN and SVGIG (reference sequence). The CDR3 here is CALTGNEFSPLHF. CDR3 coding DNA: TGTGCCTTAACAGGGAATGAATTTTCACCCCTCCACTTT.

J is TRBJ2-7 and V is TRBV6-5, with D possibly TRBD1 on 6 matching bases. Germline lookup yields CDR1 MNHEY and CDR2 SVGAGI. The CDR3 spans 13 residues. V was trimmed by 7 bases and J by 4 bases, leaving 14 bases between them. The CDR3 region is CASTPTGLYEQYF. The DNA of the CDR3 is TGTGCCAGCACTCCGACAGGCTTGTACGAGCAGTACTTC.

This chain uses TRBV2 with TRBJ1-4, with 8 bases aligning to TRBD1. Germline assignment: CDR1 SNHLY and CDR2 FYNNEI. The CDR3 contains 15 residues. V was clipped by 7 bases and J by 5 bases; unmatched bases: 9. CDR3 sequence reads: CASTPSRTGNEKLFF. The CDR3 region has the DNA TGTGCCAGCACCCCATCAAGGACAGGGAATGAAAAACTGTTTTTT.

This clone was observed at least ten times. The chain employs TRBV25-1 and TRBJ1-2; D may be TRBD1 (6 bases). Germline CDR1 is MGHDK and CDR2 is SYGVNS. Trimming removed 1 base at V and 2 bases at J, with 11 bases between. The CDR3 spans 15 residues. Here the CDR3 DNA reads TGTGCCAGCAGTGAATCGACAGGTACCAACTATGGCTACACCTTC. This codes for CASSESTGTNYGYTF.

This clone was detected a few times. This chain connects TRBV5-4 to TRBJ2-2; weak D call: TRBD1 (5 bases). Germline V gives CDR1 SGHNT, CDR2 YYREEE (reference sequence). This CDR3 spans 15 amino acids. Trimming took off 2 bases at V and 1 base at J, with 9 bases between the two ends. CDR3 in amino acids: CASSFSTGNTGELFF. The CDR3 DNA is TGTGCCAGCAGCTTTTCTACAGGGAACACCGGGGAGCTGTTTTTT.

This clone was seen once. The CDR3 spells CAWSGQFNSPLHF. As DNA, the CDR3 is TGTGCCTGGAGTGGACAGTTCAATTCACCCCTCCACTTT. The chain uses TRBV30 and TRBJ1-6; a possible D gene is TRBD1 (5 bases). This CDR3 has 13 residues. Trimming took 1 base from V and 7 from J, leaving 8 bases between them. Germline V gene data show CDR1 as GTSNPN and CDR2 as SVGIG (reference sequence).

This clone was observed once. This rearrangement joins TRBV29-1 to TRBJ2-2; 7 bases are a match to TRBD2. CDR1 SQVTM and CDR2 ANQGSEA come from the germline V gene. V lost 6 bases and J lost 5; bases outside the gene matches: 12. The CDR3 extends over 15 amino acids. The CDR3 here is CSVPRGGGSTGELFF. For the CDR3, the DNA is TGCAGCGTCCCGAGAGGCGGGGGTAGTACCGGGGAGCTGTTTTTT.

This rearrangement joins TRBV6-5 to TRBJ1-5, with TRBD1 matching 8 bases. The CDR3 has 16 amino acids. Germline CDR1 reads MNHEY; CDR2 reads SVGAGI. J was trimmed by 2 bases and V by 4 bases; bases with no gene match: 7. CDR3 sequence: CASSSAGGFGNQPQHF. For the CDR3, the DNA is TGTGCCAGCAGTTCCGCAGGGGGCTTTGGCAATCAGCCCCAGCATTTT.

The sample holds one count of this clone. The V gene is TRBV27, the J gene TRBJ1-1, with unresolved D. The germline V gene encodes CDR1 MNHEY and CDR2 SMNVEV (reference sequence). There are 12 residues in the CDR3. Trimming cost V 5 bases and J 1 base, with 5 bases left between them. CDR3 nucleotide sequence: TGTGCCAGCAGTATCGGGAACACTGAAGCTTTCTTT. Amino acid sequence: CASSIGNTEAFF.

This chain connects TRBV9 to TRBJ2-1; 8 nucleotides agree with TRBD2. Losses at the gene ends were 6 bases for V and 0 bases for J; bases not matched to a gene: 2. CDR3 length: 14 amino acids. Germline values: CDR1 SGDLS, CDR2 YYNGEE. CDR3 bases: TGTGCCAGCACGGGGACTAGCTCCTACAATGAGCAGTTCTTC. Translating gives CASTGTSSYNEQFF.

In this sample, this clone turned up once. J is TRBJ1-6 and V is TRBV27; 8 nucleotides line up with TRBD1. V lost 5 bases and J lost 1; bases outside the gene matches: 10. Per the germline V gene, CDR1 is MNHEY and CDR2 is SMNVEV (reference sequence). The CDR3 consists of 18 residues. CDR3 sequence (DNA): TGTGCCAGCAGTCCCCTCTCGGACAGGGCGTCCTATAATTCACCCCTCCACTTT. This gives the protein CASSPLSDRASYNSPLHF.

The rearrangement links TRBV11-1 to TRBJ1-1, with D maybe TRBD1 (6 bases). CDR1 and CDR2 from the germline V gene are SGHAT and FQDESV (reference sequence). The CDR3 covers 15 residues. V lost 2 bases and J 0 bases, leaving 10 bases between the germline ends. CDR3: CASSLLGGLNTEAFF. CDR3 DNA sequence: TGTGCCAGCAGCTTACTGGGGGGGCTGAACACTGAAGCTTTCTTT.

The chain couples TRBV4-1 to TRBJ1-6; D gene unclear. This CDR3 region has 13 residues. The germline CDR1 and CDR2 sequences are MGHRA and YSYEKL. The V end lost 2 bases, the J end lost 10 bases, and 9 bases lay between the germline ends. CDR3 coding DNA: TGCGCCAGCAGCCAATTGGAGACGTCACCCCTCCACTTT. Protein sequence: CASSQLETSPLHF.

The chain's CDR3 is CASSHPMTGYGYTF. The CDR3 DNA follows: TGTGCCAGCAGCCATCCGATGACAGGGTATGGCTACACCTTC. The gene calls are TRBV7-9 and TRBJ1-2; 7 bases agree with TRBD1. J gave up 5 bases and V 5 bases, and 8 bases lay outside the gene matches. This CDR3 spans 14 amino acids. Germline V gene sequence: CDR1 SEHNR, CDR2 FQNEAQ (reference sequence).

The chain is built from TRBV5-8 and TRBJ2-3; a possible D gene is TRBD1 (6 bases). This CDR3 has 15 residues. Trimming removed 0 bases from V and 5 bases from J, with 13 bases in between. The germline V gene has CDR1 SGHTS and CDR2 YDEGEE. CDR3: CASSLGGLQRDTQYF. CDR3 DNA: TGTGCCAGCAGCTTGGGGGGGCTCCAAAGAGATACGCAGTATTTT.

This chain connects TRBV5-4 to TRBJ2-1; TRBD2 might be the D (5 bases). The CDR3 spans 13 residues. The V end lost 4 bases, the J end lost 8 bases, and 13 bases lay between the germline ends. Germline V CDR1 and CDR2: SGHNT, YYREEE (reference sequence). The CDR3: CASSLRNGDEQFF. CDR3 bases: TGTGCCAGCAGCCTTCGGAACGGGGATGAGCAGTTCTTC.